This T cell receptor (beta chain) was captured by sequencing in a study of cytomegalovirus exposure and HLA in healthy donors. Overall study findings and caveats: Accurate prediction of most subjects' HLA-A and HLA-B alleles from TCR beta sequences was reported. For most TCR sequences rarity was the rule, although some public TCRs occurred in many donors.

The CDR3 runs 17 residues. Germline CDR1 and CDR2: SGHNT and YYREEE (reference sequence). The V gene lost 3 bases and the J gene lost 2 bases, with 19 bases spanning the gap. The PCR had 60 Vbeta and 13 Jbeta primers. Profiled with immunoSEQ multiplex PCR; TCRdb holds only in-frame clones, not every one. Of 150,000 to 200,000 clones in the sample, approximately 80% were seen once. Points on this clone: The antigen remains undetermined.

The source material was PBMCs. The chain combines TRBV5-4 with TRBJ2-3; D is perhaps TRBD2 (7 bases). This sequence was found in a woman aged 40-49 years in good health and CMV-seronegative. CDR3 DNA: TGTGCCAGCAGCTCCCCGCGCGGGGGCCCCCACACAGATACGCAGTATTTT. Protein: CASSSPRGGPHTDTQYF.